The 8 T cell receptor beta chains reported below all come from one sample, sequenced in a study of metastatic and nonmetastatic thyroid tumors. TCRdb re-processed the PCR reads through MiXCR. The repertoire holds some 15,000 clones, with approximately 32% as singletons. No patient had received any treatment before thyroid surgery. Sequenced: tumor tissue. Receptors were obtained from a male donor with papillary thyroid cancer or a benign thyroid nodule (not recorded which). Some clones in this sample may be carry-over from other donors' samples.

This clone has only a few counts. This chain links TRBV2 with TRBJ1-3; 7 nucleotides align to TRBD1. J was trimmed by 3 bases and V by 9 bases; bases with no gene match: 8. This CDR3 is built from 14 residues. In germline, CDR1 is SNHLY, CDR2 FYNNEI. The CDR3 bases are TGTGCCAGAAGCACAGGGGATGGTGGAAACACCATATATTTT. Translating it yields CARSTGDGGNTIYF.

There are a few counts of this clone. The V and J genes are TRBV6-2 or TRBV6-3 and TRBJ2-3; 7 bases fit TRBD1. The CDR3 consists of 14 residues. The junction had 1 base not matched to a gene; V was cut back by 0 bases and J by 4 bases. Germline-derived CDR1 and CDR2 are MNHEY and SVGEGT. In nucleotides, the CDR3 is TGTGCCAGCAGTTACTCGACAGGGCCAGATACGCAGTATTTT. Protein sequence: CASSYSTGPDTQYF.

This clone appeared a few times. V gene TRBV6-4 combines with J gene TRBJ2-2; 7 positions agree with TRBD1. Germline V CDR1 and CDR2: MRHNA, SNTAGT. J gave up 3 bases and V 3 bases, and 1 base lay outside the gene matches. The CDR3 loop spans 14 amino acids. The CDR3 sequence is CASSETGDTGELFF. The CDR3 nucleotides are TGTGCCAGCAGTGAAACAGGGGACACCGGGGAGCTGTTTTTT.

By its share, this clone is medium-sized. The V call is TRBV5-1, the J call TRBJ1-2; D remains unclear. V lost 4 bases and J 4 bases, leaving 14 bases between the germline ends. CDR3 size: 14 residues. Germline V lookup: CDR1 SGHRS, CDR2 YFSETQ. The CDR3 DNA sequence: TGCGCCAGCAGCCCGACGGTCCCCTTCTATGGCTACACCTTC. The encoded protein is CASSPTVPFYGYTF.

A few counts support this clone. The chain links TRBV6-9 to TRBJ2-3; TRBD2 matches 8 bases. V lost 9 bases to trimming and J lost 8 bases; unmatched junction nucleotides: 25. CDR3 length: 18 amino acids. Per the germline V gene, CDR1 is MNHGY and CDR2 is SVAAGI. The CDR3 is CASCYPRSLAGIRGTQYF. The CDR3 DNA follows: TGTGCCAGTTGTTACCCCCGGTCATTAGCGGGGATTCGGGGTACGCAGTATTTT.

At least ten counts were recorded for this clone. This chain's CDR3 is CASSLNEESPLHF. The CDR3 coding sequence is TGTGCCAGCAGCTTAAATGAAGAGTCACCCCTCCACTTT. The chain couples TRBV7-6 to TRBJ1-6; D unclear. The CDR3 loop spans 13 amino acids. Between the trimmed V and J ends, which lost 2 bases and 10 bases, there was a span of 9 bases. Germline V gives CDR1 SGHVS, CDR2 FNYEAQ.

As DNA, the CDR3 is TGTGCCAGCAGCTCCTACAGTAGCTCCTATAATTCACCCCTCCACTTT. It is translated as CASSSYSSSYNSPLHF. The genes are TRBV6-5 and TRBJ1-6; no clear D. CDR1 is MNHEY and CDR2 is SVGAGI in the germline V gene. Trimming pared 6 bases from V and 0 bases from J, leaving 12 bases between. The CDR3 is made up of 16 amino acids.

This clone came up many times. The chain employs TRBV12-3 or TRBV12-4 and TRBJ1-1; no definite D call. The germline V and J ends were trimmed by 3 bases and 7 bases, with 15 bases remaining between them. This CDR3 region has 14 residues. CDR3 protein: CASSFQRIRGEAFF. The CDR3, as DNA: TGTGCCAGCAGTTTCCAAAGGATACGAGGTGAAGCTTTCTTT.